The 10 T cell receptor beta chains presented below share a single source sample, sequenced in a study of beta chain features in type 1 diabetes. Findings and caveats of the study: Shorter TCRB CDR3s, moderately but significantly so, were found in Type 1 diabetes patients in all four CD4+ subsets.

Expressed TCRB transcripts were sequenced because the entire RNA isolate underwent reverse transcription. TCRdb's table, derived via immunoSEQ multiplex PCR, lists solely in-frame clones and lacks some. This sample has hundreds of thousands of clones, with 11% to 15% found just once. No antigen has been identified for these receptors. Sequences were obtained from naive CD4+ T cells from blood. The receptors were gathered from a young man with type 1 diabetes.

The CDR3 DNA reads TGTGCCTGGAGCGAAAACAGGGCCTCGAACACTGAAGCTTTCTTT. This codes for CAWSENRASNTEAFF. V is TRBV30 and J is TRBJ1-1, with a possible D match to TRBD1 (6 bases). The CDR3 covers 15 residues. Trimming shortened V by 3 bases and J by 1 base, and 15 bases separated the two germline ends. Germline-derived CDR1 and CDR2 are GTSNPN and SVGIG (reference sequence).

This chain uses TRBV7-2 with TRBJ1-5; no clear D. The V end lost 5 bases, the J end lost 11 bases, and 16 bases lay between the germline ends. CDR3 size: 13 residues. Germline-derived CDR1 and CDR2 are SGHTA and FQGNSA. CDR3 sequence: CASSPPGPQSQHF. The CDR3 nucleotides read TGTGCCAGCAGCCCTCCCGGGCCGCAATCCCAGCATTTT.

This clone was detected only a few times. The chain has TRBV7-6 and TRBJ2-7; D remains ambiguous. Deletions cut 3 bases from V and 1 base from J, with 10 bases between. This CDR3 has 14 amino acids. The germline V gene encodes CDR1 SGHVS and CDR2 FNYEAQ. CDR3 amino acids: CASSFRQSSYEQYF. The CDR3 nucleotides read TGTGCCAGCAGCTTCAGACAATCGTCCTACGAGCAGTACTTC.

The rearrangement joins TRBV28 to TRBJ2-7; 9 nucleotides line up with TRBD1. CDR3 size: 14 residues. V was pared by 7 bases and J by 5 bases, with 9 bases of the junction left unmatched. From germline, CDR1 is MDHEN and CDR2 SYDVKM. The CDR3 coding sequence is TGTGCCAGCATTACGGGACAGGGTAGCGACGAGCAGTACTTC. Protein sequence: CASITGQGSDEQYF.

The genes are TRBV18 and TRBJ2-5; 8 positions match TRBD2. J gave up 4 bases and V 3 bases, and 4 bases lay outside the gene matches. The CDR3 consists of 14 residues. CDR1 is KGHSH, CDR2 LQKENI, per germline. The DNA for the CDR3 is TGTGCCAGCTCACCGGGACTAGGAGGAGAGACCCAGTACTTC. Its protein is CASSPGLGGETQYF.

This clone was seen a few times. The rearrangement joins TRBV27 to TRBJ2-7; no clear D. Germline lookup yields CDR1 MNHEY and CDR2 SMNVEV (reference sequence). This CDR3 has 12 residues. V was shortened by 6 bases and J by 0 bases, with 6 bases between the two germline ends. The CDR3 DNA sequence: TGTGCCAGCAGGTCGTACTCCTACGAGCAGTACTTC. Encoded protein: CASRSYSYEQYF.

This chain uses TRBV7-2 with TRBJ1-6; D possibly corresponds to TRBD1 (5 bases). The CDR3 has 15 residues. Germline-derived CDR1 and CDR2 are SGHTA and FQGNSA. V lost 1 base, J lost 9 bases, and 13 bases lay in between. CDR3: CASSLVGGSASPLHF. The CDR3 coding sequence is TGTGCCAGCAGCTTAGTGGGGGGGTCGGCTTCACCCCTCCACTTT.

This sequence joins TRBV5-1 and TRBJ2-2; no definite D call. The CDR3 is 15 residues long. Germline V gene lookup returns CDR1 SGHRS and CDR2 YFSETQ. Between the trimmed V and J ends, which lost 3 bases and 6 bases, there was a span of 15 bases. This chain's CDR3 is CASSSQSPPAGELFF. The CDR3, as DNA: TGCGCCAGCAGCTCCCAAAGTCCGCCCGCCGGGGAGCTGTTTTTT.

The chain joins TRBV29-1 to TRBJ2-7, with D maybe TRBD2 (6 bases). From germline, CDR1 is SQVTM and CDR2 ANQGSEA. V dropped 4 bases and J dropped 7 bases, with 14 bases sitting between them. The CDR3 contains 12 residues. CDR3 residues: CSVVWPRGEQYF. The DNA of the CDR3 is TGCAGCGTTGTCTGGCCCCGGGGGGAGCAGTACTTC.

In this sample, this clone turned up once. The rearrangement uses TRBV25-1 and TRBJ1-2; 9 bases agree with TRBD1. Per germline, CDR1 MGHDK and CDR2 SYGVNS. CDR3 length: 17 amino acids. After removal of 0 bases from V and 6 bases from J, the junction contained 11 bases not matched to a gene. In DNA, the CDR3 is TGTGCCAGCAGTGAATATATAGAGGGGGACAGGGATCATGGCTACACCTTC. Its protein product is CASSEYIEGDRDHGYTF.